Listed below are T cell receptor beta chains from one sample, sequenced in a study of kidney transplant recipient with SARS-CoV-2 infection. From the reads, TCRdb called clonotypes with MiXCR, one entry per CDR3 protein. The table records roughly 230,000 distinct CDR3 sequences, 29% of them present only once. Sample: a blood sample, taken at baseline and on roughly day 110 from a kidney transplant recipient. These receptors all come from a young adult male patient who had COVID-19 and was a kidney transplant recipient. The T cells may come from the graft donor. Each CDR3 is given with its conserved first and last residue. The order of the fields is D gene, V gene, J gene, clone size, CDR3 protein, CDR3 DNA. The D gene is left open where the match is weak. The size of a clone is reported for some rows only, either as once, few or many, or as a class for expanded clones.

d_call: -
v_call: TRBV24-1
j_call: TRBJ1-2
clone_size: many
cdr3_aa: CATSTPFSTRKTYGYTF
cdr3_nt: TGTGCCACCAGTACACCGTTTAGTACCAGAAAGACCTATGGCTACACCTTC

d_call: -
v_call: TRBV21-1
j_call: TRBJ2-3
clone_size: -
cdr3_aa: CASRSTIATVMQDTQYF
cdr3_nt: TGTGCCAGCAGATCCACGATAGCTACAGTCATGCAAGATACGCAGTATTTT

d_call: -
v_call: TRBV20-1
j_call: TRBJ1-1
clone_size: many
cdr3_aa: CSARAGRGITEAFF
cdr3_nt: TGCAGTGCTAGAGCGGGAAGGGGCATCACTGAAGCTTTCTTT

d_call: -
v_call: TRBV11-1
j_call: TRBJ1-2
clone_size: many
cdr3_aa: CASSDDIKAGKTYGYTF
cdr3_nt: TGTGCCAGCAGCGATGATATTAAGGCTGGAAAGACCTATGGCTACACCTTC

d_call: -
v_call: TRBV30
j_call: TRBJ1-1
clone_size: many
cdr3_aa: CAWSVQVTNTEAFF
cdr3_nt: TGTGCCTGGAGTGTACAGGTGACAAACACTGAAGCTTTCTTT

d_call: TRBD1
v_call: TRBV5-5
j_call: TRBJ1-4
clone_size: many
cdr3_aa: CASSSWDRDEKLFF
cdr3_nt: TGTGCCAGCAGCTCCTGGGACAGGGATGAAAAACTGTTTTTT

d_call: -
v_call: TRBV12-3/TRBV12-4
j_call: TRBJ1-1
clone_size: many
cdr3_aa: CASSLAIGVEVGAFF
cdr3_nt: TGTGCCAGCAGTTTAGCTATCGGGGTGGAAGTCGGAGCTTTCTTT

d_call: -
v_call: TRBV2
j_call: TRBJ1-5
clone_size: many
cdr3_aa: CASSEVQIYSNQPQHF
cdr3_nt: TGTGCCAGCAGTGAAGTGCAGATCTATAGCAATCAGCCCCAGCATTTT

d_call: -
v_call: TRBV23-1
j_call: TRBJ1-2
clone_size: many
cdr3_aa: CASSRGPLRRKTYGYTF
cdr3_nt: TGCGCCAGCAGTCGAGGGCCGCTACGCAGAAAGACCTATGGCTACACCTTC

d_call: -
v_call: TRBV27
j_call: TRBJ2-3
clone_size: many
cdr3_aa: CASSKVQGYTDTQYF
cdr3_nt: TGTGCCAGCAGCAAAGTGCAGGGGTACACAGATACGCAGTATTTT

d_call: TRBD2
v_call: TRBV11-2
j_call: TRBJ2-1
clone_size: many
cdr3_aa: CASSVTSGDNEQFF
cdr3_nt: TGTGCCAGCAGCGTGACTAGCGGTGACAATGAGCAGTTCTTC

d_call: -
v_call: TRBV12-3/TRBV12-4
j_call: TRBJ2-1
clone_size: many
cdr3_aa: CASSLWGSSGNEQFF
cdr3_nt: TGTGCCAGCAGTTTATGGGGCAGTTCCGGCAATGAGCAGTTCTTC

d_call: -
v_call: TRBV10-3
j_call: TRBJ2-7
clone_size: many
cdr3_aa: CAISEGMQGYSYEQYF
cdr3_nt: TGTGCCATCAGTGAGGGTATGCAGGGATATTCCTACGAGCAGTACTTC

d_call: -
v_call: TRBV7-6
j_call: TRBJ1-2
clone_size: many
cdr3_aa: CASSTRIESRKTYGYTF
cdr3_nt: TGTGCCAGCAGCACTCGGATTGAATCTCGAAAGACCTATGGCTACACCTTC

d_call: -
v_call: TRBV7-7
j_call: TRBJ1-2
clone_size: many
cdr3_aa: CASSSWFKCRKTYGYTF
cdr3_nt: TGTGCCAGCAGCTCATGGTTTAAGTGCCGAAAGACCTATGGCTACACCTTC

d_call: -
v_call: TRBV5-8
j_call: TRBJ1-1
clone_size: many
cdr3_aa: CASSRSLQAFF
cdr3_nt: TGTGCCAGCAGCCGTAGCTTACAAGCTTTCTTT

d_call: TRBD1
v_call: TRBV19
j_call: TRBJ1-1
clone_size: many
cdr3_aa: CASSGQGAIGNTEAFF
cdr3_nt: TGTGCCAGCTCCGGACAGGGGGCTATTGGGAACACTGAAGCTTTCTTT

d_call: TRBD1
v_call: TRBV7-2
j_call: TRBJ2-3
clone_size: -
cdr3_aa: CASSLGPGGTDTQYF
cdr3_nt: TGTGCCAGCAGCTTAGGTCCAGGGGGAACAGATACGCAGTATTTT

d_call: -
v_call: TRBV7-2
j_call: TRBJ2-1
clone_size: few
cdr3_aa: CASRLGAESDEQFF
cdr3_nt: TGTGCCAGTCGCCTGGGGGCTGAATCTGATGAGCAGTTCTTC

d_call: -
v_call: TRBV28
j_call: TRBJ1-6
clone_size: many
cdr3_aa: CASRRGSSYNSPLHF
cdr3_nt: TGTGCCAGCAGGCGAGGGAGCTCCTATAATTCACCCCTCCACTTT

d_call: -
v_call: TRBV3-1
j_call: TRBJ2-5
clone_size: many
cdr3_aa: CASSFFVPISFSETQYF
cdr3_nt: TGTGCCAGCAGCTTTTTCGTTCCCATTTCTTTCTCTGAGACCCAGTACTTC

d_call: -
v_call: TRBV20-1
j_call: TRBJ2-7
clone_size: many
cdr3_aa: CSALDTSSYEQYF
cdr3_nt: TGCAGTGCGTTGGACACATCCTCCTACGAGCAGTACTTC

d_call: -
v_call: TRBV20-1
j_call: TRBJ1-3
clone_size: -
cdr3_aa: CSARQDSGNTIYF
cdr3_nt: TGCAGTGCGAGACAGGACTCTGGAAACACCATATATTTT

d_call: TRBD2
v_call: TRBV7-2
j_call: TRBJ2-7
clone_size: many
cdr3_aa: CASSQTSGEPYEQYF
cdr3_nt: TGTGCCAGCAGCCAAACTAGCGGGGAGCCCTACGAGCAGTACTTC

d_call: TRBD1
v_call: TRBV13
j_call: TRBJ1-1
clone_size: many
cdr3_aa: CASSLVRRDSNTEAFF
cdr3_nt: TGTGCCAGCAGCTTAGTACGCCGGGACAGTAACACTGAAGCTTTCTTT

d_call: TRBD1
v_call: TRBV12-3/TRBV12-4
j_call: TRBJ2-7
clone_size: many
cdr3_aa: CASSPDRVGSYEQYF
cdr3_nt: TGTGCCAGCAGTCCCGACAGGGTGGGCTCCTACGAGCAGTACTTC

d_call: -
v_call: TRBV6-2/TRBV6-3
j_call: TRBJ2-1
clone_size: -
cdr3_aa: CASRVRGRNEQFF
cdr3_nt: TGTGCCAGCAGAGTTAGGGGTCGCAATGAGCAGTTCTTC

d_call: -
v_call: TRBV18
j_call: TRBJ1-2
clone_size: many
cdr3_aa: CASSPRSAGKGGYGYTF
cdr3_nt: TGTGCCAGCTCACCACGGTCGGCGGGGAAAGGAGGGTATGGCTACACCTTC

d_call: -
v_call: TRBV4-2
j_call: TRBJ1-2
clone_size: once
cdr3_aa: CASSKGRKGRKTYGYTF
cdr3_nt: TGTGCCAGCAGCAAGGGTCGCAAAGGTCGAAAGACCTATGGCTACACCTTC

d_call: -
v_call: TRBV3-1
j_call: TRBJ2-5
clone_size: many
cdr3_aa: CASSQYTPISFSETQYF
cdr3_nt: TGTGCCAGCAGCCAATACACTCCCATTTCTTTCTCTGAGACCCAGTACTTC

d_call: -
v_call: TRBV15
j_call: TRBJ1-4
clone_size: many
cdr3_aa: CATSRDIGRENEKLFF
cdr3_nt: TGTGCCACCAGCAGAGATATAGGCAGGGAAAATGAAAAACTGTTTTTT

d_call: TRBD2
v_call: TRBV7-2
j_call: TRBJ2-5
clone_size: many
cdr3_aa: CASSPTSGDQETQYF
cdr3_nt: TGTGCCAGCAGCCCTACTAGCGGGGACCAAGAGACCCAGTACTTC

d_call: TRBD2
v_call: TRBV12-3/TRBV12-4
j_call: TRBJ2-1
clone_size: many
cdr3_aa: CASIRDSGRKYNEQFF
cdr3_nt: TGTGCCAGCATTAGGGACAGCGGGAGGAAATACAATGAGCAGTTCTTC

d_call: TRBD2
v_call: TRBV2
j_call: TRBJ2-1
clone_size: -
cdr3_aa: CATGGGTSGEKSGNEQFF
cdr3_nt: TGTGCCACCGGGGGCGGGACTAGCGGGGAAAAGTCGGGGAATGAGCAGTTCTTC

d_call: -
v_call: TRBV10-3
j_call: TRBJ2-5
clone_size: many
cdr3_aa: CAISGVPIQETQYF
cdr3_nt: TGTGCCATCAGTGGAGTTCCGATTCAGGAGACCCAGTACTTC

d_call: -
v_call: TRBV6-1
j_call: TRBJ1-2
clone_size: many
cdr3_aa: CASSALGECRKTYGYTF
cdr3_nt: TGTGCCAGCAGTGCCCTTGGGGAATGTAGAAAGACCTATGGCTACACCTTC

d_call: -
v_call: TRBV6-6
j_call: TRBJ1-2
clone_size: many
cdr3_aa: CASSEQQGGRKTYGYTF
cdr3_nt: TGTGCCAGCAGTGAGCAGCAAGGTGGGAGAAAGACCTATGGCTACACCTTC

d_call: -
v_call: TRBV28
j_call: TRBJ2-1
clone_size: many
cdr3_aa: CASSLFVGRSSYNEQFF
cdr3_nt: TGTGCCAGCAGTTTATTCGTCGGGAGATCCTCCTACAATGAGCAGTTCTTC

d_call: -
v_call: TRBV11-2
j_call: TRBJ1-4
clone_size: many
cdr3_aa: CASSLAGEEKLFF
cdr3_nt: TGTGCCAGCAGCTTAGCGGGGGAGGAAAAACTGTTTTTT

d_call: -
v_call: TRBV12-3/TRBV12-4
j_call: TRBJ1-1
clone_size: many
cdr3_aa: CASSLVPNTEAFF
cdr3_nt: TGTGCCAGCAGTTTAGTACCGAACACTGAAGCTTTCTTT

d_call: -
v_call: TRBV20-1
j_call: TRBJ1-2
clone_size: many
cdr3_aa: CSARSTLFRKTYGYTF
cdr3_nt: TGCAGTGCTCGGTCTACGCTGTTTCGAAAGACCTATGGCTACACCTTC

d_call: -
v_call: TRBV12-2
j_call: TRBJ1-2
clone_size: many
cdr3_aa: CASRLLLTPRKTYGYTF
cdr3_nt: TGTGCAAGTCGCCTTTTGTTGACTCCACGAAAGACCTATGGCTACACCTTC

d_call: -
v_call: TRBV7-6
j_call: TRBJ2-7
clone_size: -
cdr3_aa: CASSLDDSFSYEQYF
cdr3_nt: TGTGCCAGCAGCTTAGACGACAGTTTTTCCTACGAGCAGTACTTC

d_call: -
v_call: TRBV14
j_call: TRBJ2-5
clone_size: many
cdr3_aa: CASSQLAWAQYF
cdr3_nt: TGTGCCAGCAGCCAACTTGCGTGGGCCCAGTACTTC

d_call: TRBD1
v_call: TRBV19
j_call: TRBJ2-7
clone_size: many
cdr3_aa: CASSWATGNSYEQYF
cdr3_nt: TGTGCCAGTAGTTGGGCGACAGGGAATTCCTACGAGCAGTACTTC